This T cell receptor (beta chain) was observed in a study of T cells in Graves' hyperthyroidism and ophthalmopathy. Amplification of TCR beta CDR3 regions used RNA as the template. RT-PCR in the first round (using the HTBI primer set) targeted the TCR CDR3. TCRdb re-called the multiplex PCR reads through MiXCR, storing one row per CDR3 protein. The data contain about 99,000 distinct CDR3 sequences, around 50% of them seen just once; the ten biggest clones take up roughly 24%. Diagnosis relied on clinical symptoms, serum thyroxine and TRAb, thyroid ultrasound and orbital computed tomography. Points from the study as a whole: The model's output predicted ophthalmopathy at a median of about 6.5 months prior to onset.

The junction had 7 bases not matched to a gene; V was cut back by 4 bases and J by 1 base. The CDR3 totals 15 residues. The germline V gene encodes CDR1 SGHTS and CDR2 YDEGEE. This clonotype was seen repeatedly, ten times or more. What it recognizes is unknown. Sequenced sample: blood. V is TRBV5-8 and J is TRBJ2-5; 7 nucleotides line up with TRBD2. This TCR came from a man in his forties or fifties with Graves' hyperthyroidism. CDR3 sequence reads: CASSPGGTPQETQYF. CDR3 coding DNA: TGTGCCAGCAGCCCGGGAGGCACCCCCCAAGAGACCCAGTACTTC.